This T cell receptor (beta chain) was sequenced during a study of blood T cell repertoires in COVID-19. On the study more broadly: The United States, Italy and Spain were the sources of the acute and convalescent COVID-19 samples.

The V gene lost 1 base and the J gene lost 7 bases, with 12 bases spanning the gap. CDR3 length equals 15 residues. Per germline, CDR1 KGHDR and CDR2 SFDVKD. Authors' processing steps: Estimated nucleated cell counts came from reference gene primer amplification. Sequencing was performed with immunoSEQ multiplex PCR; in TCRdb, only in-frame clones are kept and a portion is missing. That table gives V, J and clone size, and the DNA gave D and trimming. Among about 54,000 clones listed, around 90% were seen once. One Seattle source followed patients from active infection through their disease course. This rearrangement joins TRBV24-1 to TRBJ2-2; D not certain. Sequencing input: peripheral blood. The clonotype comes from a middle-aged man with COVID-19, enrolled during active disease. The DNA for the CDR3 is TGTGCCACCAGTGATTTTTCGACACGTCGCGGGGAGCTGTTTTTT. This sequence encodes CATSDFSTRRGELFF.